The 18 T cell receptor beta chains below come from one sample, sequenced in a study of CD8 T cells in Susac syndrome. RNA totalling about 0.45 to 1 ug underwent reverse transcription with random hexamers. Each CDR3 protein gets one entry after TCRdb re-called the immunoSEQ multiplex PCR reads with MiXCR. The sample records 150,000 to 200,000 distinct CDR3 sequences, approximately 90% being singletons. Material for sequencing was CD4+ T cells from PBMCs. The receptors derive from a human donor in good health.

The genes are TRBV9 and TRBJ2-2; D is undetermined. The CDR3 is 14 residues long. Germline assignment: CDR1 SGDLS and CDR2 YYNGEE. Trimming cost V 0 bases and J 1 base, with 4 bases left between them. The CDR3 DNA is TGTGCCAGCAGCGTAGCGGTGAACACCGGGGAGCTGTTTTTT. Its translation is CASSVAVNTGELFF.

This chain connects TRBV3-1 to TRBJ2-5; no clear D. Between the trimmed V and J ends, which lost 0 bases and 1 base, there was a span of 12 bases. The CDR3 has 16 residues. The V gene's germline CDR1 is LGHDT and CDR2 YNNKEL (reference sequence). CDR3 sequence: CASSQDYVRSQETQYF. CDR3 sequence (DNA): TGTGCCAGCAGCCAAGATTACGTTCGAAGCCAAGAGACCCAGTACTTC.

The rearrangement uses TRBV24-1 and TRBJ2-3; no clear D. CDR1 is KGHDR, CDR2 SFDVKD, per germline. The CDR3 extends over 14 amino acids. Trimming shortened V by 5 bases and J by 2 bases, and 10 bases separated the two germline ends. In DNA, the CDR3 is TGTGCCACCAGTGCCGGCCTCTCCACAGATACGCAGTATTTT. Translating gives CATSAGLSTDTQYF.

The gene calls are TRBV18 and TRBJ2-7; possibly TRBD1 for D (6 bases). Germline loops: CDR1 KGHSH, CDR2 LQKENI. The V and J ends lost 3 bases and 3 bases respectively, with 12 bases between them. CDR3 length equals 14 residues. The CDR3 reads CASSPGQSDYEQYF. The CDR3 DNA sequence: TGTGCCAGCTCACCCGGACAGTCCGACTACGAGCAGTACTTC. Looking up the rest from reference TRBV18 and TRBJ2-7 gives the full variable domain: NAGVMQNPRHLVRRRGQEARLRCSPMKGHSHVYWYRQLPEEGLKFMVYLQKENIIDESGMPKERFSAEFPKEGPSILRIQQVVRGDSAAYFCASSPGQSDYEQYFGPGTRLTVT.

This rearrangement joins TRBV6-5 to TRBJ2-7, with D possibly TRBD1 on 6 matching bases. Germline values: CDR1 MNHEY, CDR2 SVGAGI. The CDR3 runs to 13 residues. V was shortened by 7 bases and J by 4 bases, with 14 bases between the two germline ends. As DNA, the CDR3 is TGTGCCAGCAATACCCAGGGGTCGTACGAGCAGTACTTC. It codes for CASNTQGSYEQYF.

The rearrangement joins TRBV2 to TRBJ2-1, with D possibly matching TRBD2 (6 bases). Germline lookup yields CDR1 SNHLY and CDR2 FYNNEI. This CDR3 comprises 14 residues. Trimming left V 5 bases short and J 8 bases short, with 16 bases between. The CDR3, as DNA: TGTGCCAGCAGTTCCTTGGGGAGGAAGGATGAGCAGTTCTTC. It is translated as CASSSLGRKDEQFF.

This chain joins TRBV19 and TRBJ2-5; 7 nucleotides agree with TRBD2. Germline values: CDR1 LNHDA, CDR2 SQIVND (reference sequence). Germline trimming cut 1 base from V and 4 bases from J; bases unmatched to any gene: 0. The CDR3 consists of 13 residues. The CDR3 protein is CASSIGGRETQYF. CDR3 bases: TGTGCCAGTAGTATAGGCGGGAGAGAGACCCAGTACTTC. Looking up the rest from reference TRBV19 and TRBJ2-5 gives the full variable domain: DGGITQSPKYLFRKEGQNVTLSCEQNLNHDAMYWYRQDPGQGLRLIYYSQIVNDFQKGDIAEGYSVSREKKESFPLTVTSAQKNPTAFYLCASSIGGRETQYFGPGTRLLVL.

The chain employs TRBV20-1 and TRBJ1-4; D might be TRBD1 (5 bases). The germline CDR1 and CDR2 sequences are DFQATT and SNEGSKA (reference sequence). The CDR3 totals 18 residues. Trimming stripped 6 bases from V and 1 base from J, with 24 bases between. For the CDR3, the DNA is TGCAGTGCCCCGAGAAAGGGGTGGAAGGGGCTAACTAATGAAAAACTGTTTTTT. This codes for CSAPRKGWKGLTNEKLFF.

V and J are TRBV20-1 and TRBJ2-3, with TRBD1 matching over 9 bases. The CDR3 length is 18 residues. Germline CDR1 is DFQATT and CDR2 is SNEGSKA (reference sequence). The V segment lost 0 bases and the J segment 0 bases; nucleotides outside the gene matches: 10. The chain's CDR3 is CSARDPQRQGESTDTQYF. The CDR3 region has the DNA TGCAGTGCTAGAGATCCTCAGCGACAGGGGGAAAGCACAGATACGCAGTATTTT.

The chain uses TRBV9 and TRBJ2-1; the match to TRBD2 covers 8 bases. The CDR3 has 15 residues. CDR1 and CDR2 (germline): SGDLS, YYNGEE. V shed 8 bases, J shed 6 bases, and the junction held 13 bases outside the gene matches. In DNA form, the CDR3 reads TGTGCCAGTCACAGAACGGCGGGAGGCACCAATGAGCAGTTCTTC. Its protein product is CASHRTAGGTNEQFF.

The chain is built from TRBV5-1 and TRBJ1-2, with D unresolved. From germline, CDR1 is SGHRS and CDR2 YFSETQ. Trimming shortened V by 5 bases and J by 7 bases, and 18 bases separated the two germline ends. This CDR3 spans 14 amino acids. The CDR3 loop reads CASRQSGGSIGYTF. DNA of the CDR3: TGCGCCAGCAGACAATCTGGTGGGAGTATTGGCTACACCTTC.

V is TRBV19 and J is TRBJ2-5; tentative D call: TRBD2 (5 bases). Between the trimmed V and J ends, which lost 3 bases and 2 bases, there was a span of 7 bases. This CDR3 is 13 amino acids long. The germline CDR1 and CDR2 sequences are LNHDA and SQIVND (reference sequence). The CDR3 is CASSMSGQETQYF. CDR3 in DNA: TGTGCCAGTAGTATGAGCGGTCAAGAGACCCAGTACTTC.

The V and J genes are TRBV5-1 and TRBJ2-7; D is tentatively TRBD1 or TRBD2 (6 bases each). The CDR3 sequence is 15 residues long. V was pared by 2 bases and J by 3 bases, with 15 bases between. CDR1 and CDR2 (germline): SGHRS, YFSETQ. The CDR3 sequence: CASSFGGQSFYEQYF. As DNA, the CDR3 is TGCGCCAGCAGCTTCGGGGGACAAAGCTTCTACGAGCAGTACTTC.

The chain has TRBV5-1 and TRBJ2-1; 7 bases are shared with TRBD2. V lost 4 bases to trimming and J lost 4 bases; unmatched junction nucleotides: 14. This CDR3 is 17 amino acids long. CDR1 SGHRS and CDR2 YFSETQ come from the germline V gene. The chain's CDR3 is CASSPNRSGINYNEQFF. CDR3 sequence (DNA): TGCGCCAGCAGCCCTAACCGAAGCGGGATAAATTACAATGAGCAGTTCTTC.

This chain joins TRBV12-3 or TRBV12-4 and TRBJ1-1; TRBD1 matches 8 bases. V dropped 5 bases and J dropped 1; count of bases not matched to a gene: 6. The CDR3 runs to 15 residues. The CDR3 sequence: CASSLTGGRNTEAFF. DNA for the CDR3: TGTGCCAGCAGTCTTACAGGGGGGAGGAACACTGAAGCTTTCTTT.

The V gene is TRBV10-2, the J gene TRBJ1-6, with 7 bases identical to TRBD1. Looked up from germline, CDR1 is WSHSY and CDR2 is SAAADI. V dropped 6 bases and J dropped 8; count of bases not matched to a gene: 7. The length of the CDR3 is 14 residues. The CDR3 spells CASSDRDWYSPLHF. The CDR3 coding sequence is TGCGCCAGCAGCGACAGGGATTGGTATTCACCCCTCCACTTT.

The chain uses TRBV5-1 and TRBJ1-2; D remains ambiguous. Germline V gene lookup returns CDR1 SGHRS and CDR2 YFSETQ. The CDR3 extends over 12 amino acids. V gave up 2 bases and J gave up 6 bases, with 8 bases separating them. CDR3 bases: TGCGCCAGCAGCTTTGACGGGGATGGCTACACCTTC. Its translation is CASSFDGDGYTF.

The chain carries TRBV30 and TRBJ2-7, with D perhaps matching TRBD1 (6 bases). V dropped 2 bases and J dropped 6 bases, with 8 bases sitting between them. Germline V gives CDR1 GTSNPN, CDR2 SVGIG (reference sequence). The CDR3 is 11 amino acids. The CDR3 protein is CAWSWGREQYF. Here the CDR3 DNA reads TGTGCCTGGAGTTGGGGGCGCGAGCAGTACTTC. The variable domain in full, with the rest retrieved from reference TRBV30 and TRBJ2-7, is SQTIHQWPATLVQPVGSPLSLECTVEGTSNPNLYWYRQAAGRGLQLLFYSVGIGQISSEVPQNLSASRPQDRQFILSSKKLLLSDSGFYLCAWSWGREQYFGPGTRLTVT.